Ten or more counts support the clone carrying this T cell receptor beta chain. The target antigen is unknown. CD8 memory pooled CD45RO+ cells and CCR7-negative CD45RA+ TemRA cells. This sample was taken from a study of shared clonotypes between healthy human individuals. Broader study findings: Expectations were that clonotype sharing among donors would be affected by sequencing depth. The naive CD4 repertoires of several donors were compared, and approximately 5% of clonotypes were shared.

V lost 4 bases and J 3 bases, leaving 19 bases between the germline ends. The CDR3 consists of 18 residues. Germline V lookup: CDR1 LGHNA, CDR2 YNFKEQ. The table came from immunoSEQ multiplex PCR; TCRdb's copy has only in-frame clones and leaves some out. The sample has about 690,000 clones; about 90% are singletons. This sequence originates from a young man in good health. Some clones in this sample may be carry-over from other donors' samples. The sample taken for sequencing was memory CD8+ T cells from PBMCs. Subset indicated: CD45RO+ cells pooled with CCR7-negative TemRA cells. The genes are TRBV4-2 and TRBJ2-6, with a weak D call TRBD1 (7 bases). The CDR3 loop reads CASSPDYGGGFGANVLTF. CDR3 bases: TGTGCCAGCAGCCCGGACTATGGAGGGGGCTTTGGGGCCAACGTCCTGACTTTC.